These 25 T cell receptor beta chains share one sample of origin, sequenced in a study of T cells after posttransplantation cyclophosphamide listed by TCRdb under 2016. The method behind the library was the immunoSEQ multiplex PCR assay. Not all clones reach the TCRdb copy of this immuneACCESS table, which keeps in-frame sequences only. Checked studies attribute under half of the gap to unresolved V genes and leave the rest unexplained. In this sample the table shows 9,500 to 15,000 clones, and no singletons are among them. The ten most abundant clones make up under 7.5% of the sample. Sequencing was carried out using PBMCs. All receptors derive from a woman between 40 and 55 years old in good health, CMV-negative, and a related stem cell transplant donor.

The rearrangement links TRBV7-2 to TRBJ2-3; D unclear. V dropped 5 bases and J dropped 5 bases, with 14 bases sitting between them. The germline V gene encodes CDR1 SGHTA and CDR2 FQGNSA. The length of the CDR3 is 14 residues. Here the CDR3 reads CASSVTGNLDTQYF. The DNA for the CDR3 is TGTGCCAGCAGCGTGACGGGTAACTTAGATACGCAGTATTTT.

This clone is medium-sized in the sample. The chain uses TRBV19 and TRBJ2-6, with TRBD1 identical over 7 bases. The CDR3 loop spans 15 amino acids. In germline, CDR1 is LNHDA, CDR2 SQIVND (reference sequence). V was pared by 8 bases and J by 2 bases, with 6 bases of the junction left unmatched. The CDR3 region is CASATGTAGANVLTF. The CDR3 DNA reads TGTGCCAGTGCGACCGGGACAGCTGGGGCCAACGTCCTGACTTTC.

Ten or more counts support this clone. The chain couples TRBV19 to TRBJ1-5; D may be TRBD1 (5 bases). Trimming took 5 bases from V and 1 from J, leaving 12 bases between them. Germline lookup yields CDR1 LNHDA and CDR2 SQIVND (reference sequence). This CDR3 contains 15 residues. The CDR3 nucleotides read TGTGCCAGTAGTCAGGAGGGGAGCAGCAATCAGCCCCAGCATTTT. Translation: CASSQEGSSNQPQHF.

At least ten counts were recorded for this clone. The chain has TRBV28 and TRBJ2-3; 9 positions agree with TRBD2. CDR1 and CDR2 from the germline V gene are MDHEN and SYDVKM. The CDR3 is 14 residues long. Trimming cost V 5 bases and J 4 bases; bases outside gene matches: 4. CDR3 amino acids: CASSPLAGSDTQYF. The CDR3 DNA is TGTGCCAGCAGTCCGCTAGCGGGGTCAGATACGCAGTATTTT.

This clone came up many times. The chain combines TRBV2 with TRBJ1-3; D might be TRBD1 (5 bases). Germline V gene data show CDR1 as SNHLY and CDR2 as FYNNEI. V lost 7 bases and J lost 0, with 10 bases in between. The CDR3 consists of 14 residues. The CDR3 DNA is TGTGCCAGCACTAAACAGGTCTCTGGAAACACCATATATTTT. Its protein is CASTKQVSGNTIYF. The complete variable domain, with remaining parts taken from reference TRBV2 and TRBJ1-3, reads EPEVTQTPSHQVTQMGQEVILRCVPISNHLYFYWYRQILGQKVEFLVSFYNNEISEKSEIFDDQFSVERPDGSNFTLKIRSTKLEDSAMYFCASTKQVSGNTIYFGEGSWLTVV.

This clone was recorded at least ten times. The chain is built from TRBV7-2 and TRBJ1-5; possible D gene TRBD1, 5 bases. Germline loops: CDR1 SGHTA, CDR2 FQGNSA. The CDR3 has 19 amino acids. The V end was cut by 3 bases, the J end by 0 bases, with 21 bases between. Written as DNA, the CDR3 is TGTGCCAGCAGCTTGAAGCTCAGGGAGAAGGCCTATAGCAATCAGCCCCAGCATTTT. Protein: CASSLKLREKAYSNQPQHF.

This clone was counted at least ten times. The chain is built from TRBV7-6 and TRBJ2-3, with 7 positions matching TRBD2. Germline lookup yields CDR1 SGHVS and CDR2 FNYEAQ. V lost 9 bases and J lost 2; bases outside the gene matches: 11. This CDR3 region has 15 residues. The CDR3, as DNA: TGTGCCAGTGGGCCTACCGGGGGGAACACAGATACGCAGTATTTT. Residues: CASGPTGGNTDTQYF.

This clone was counted many times. CDR3 protein: CASSHIVAETQYF. CDR3 bases: TGCGCCAGCAGCCACATCGTTGCGGAGACCCAGTACTTC. This chain uses TRBV4-3 with TRBJ2-5, with unresolved D. V lost 3 bases and J 5 bases, leaving 10 bases between the germline ends. The CDR3 sequence is 13 residues long. The germline V gene encodes CDR1 LGHNA and CDR2 YSLEER.

This clone appeared many times. J is TRBJ2-1 and V is TRBV7-2; 9 bases align to TRBD2. The CDR3 is 13 amino acids. With 10 bases clipped from V and 4 bases from J, the junction kept 5 bases outside the gene matches. Germline CDR1 is SGHTA and CDR2 is FQGNSA. The CDR3 is CATMTSGYNEQFF. The CDR3, as DNA: TGTGCCACGATGACTAGCGGTTACAATGAGCAGTTCTTC.

This clone was picked up many times. CDR3 region: CASSLARANTGELFF. In DNA, the CDR3 is TGTGCCAGCAGCTTAGCCAGGGCTAACACCGGGGAGCTGTTTTTT. V is TRBV7-2 and J is TRBJ2-2; D might be TRBD1 (5 bases). Looked up from germline, CDR1 is SGHTA and CDR2 is FQGNSA. The CDR3 extends over 15 amino acids. The V and J ends lost 0 bases and 2 bases respectively, with 7 bases between them.

This clone occurred many times. J is TRBJ1-1 and V is TRBV2; possible D gene TRBD1, 5 bases. Looked up from germline, CDR1 is SNHLY and CDR2 is FYNNEI. V was cut by 4 bases and J by 1 base, with 16 bases left in between. The CDR3 is made up of 16 amino acids. CDR3 region: CASSGGQRLGNTEAFF. CDR3 sequence (DNA): TGTGCCAGCAGTGGGGGCCAGAGGCTGGGGAACACTGAAGCTTTCTTT.

The chain has TRBV7-3 and TRBJ2-3; possible D gene TRBD2, 6 bases. Trimming shortened V by 3 bases and J by 4 bases, and 8 bases separated the two germline ends. The length of the CDR3 is 13 residues. Looked up from germline, CDR1 is SGHTA and CDR2 is FQGTGA. CDR3 loop: CASSFRGSDTQYF. For the CDR3, the DNA is TGTGCCAGCAGCTTCCGGGGGTCAGATACGCAGTATTTT.

This clone was picked up many times. V usage is TRBV5-6 and J usage is TRBJ2-7; 11 bases map to TRBD1. Trimming cost V 2 bases and J 3 bases; bases outside gene matches: 7. Germline V CDR1 and CDR2: SGHDT, YYEEEE. This CDR3 contains 16 residues. CDR3 coding DNA: TGTGCCAGCAGCTTACGAGGACAGGGGGCTATCTACGAGCAGTACTTC. Its protein is CASSLRGQGAIYEQYF. Full variable domain (remainder filled in from reference TRBV5-6 and TRBJ2-7): DAGVTQSPTHLIKTRGQQVTLRCSPKSGHDTVSWYQQALGQGPQFIFQYYEEEERQRGNFPDRFSGHQFPNYSSELNVNALLLGDSALYLCASSLRGQGAIYEQYFGPGTRLTVT.

This clone was counted at least ten times. The DNA for the CDR3 is TGTGCCAGCAGTTCCCCGGTTCTGATAGGGACAGGGGGCACTGAAGCTTTCTTT. Its translation: CASSSPVLIGTGGTEAFF. J is TRBJ1-1 and V is TRBV27; 11 bases map to TRBD1. The J segment lost 4 bases and the V segment lost 4 bases, leaving 14 bases of the junction unmatched. The CDR3 consists of 18 residues. Germline V gene data show CDR1 as MNHEY and CDR2 as SMNVEV (reference sequence).

This clone was detected many times. The chain links TRBV19 to TRBJ1-2, with 7 positions matching TRBD1. Looked up from germline, CDR1 is LNHDA and CDR2 is SQIVND (reference sequence). J gave up 2 bases and V 1 base, and 4 bases lay outside the gene matches. The CDR3 consists of 15 residues. The CDR3 spells CASSIVGTENYGYTF. The CDR3 nucleotides read TGTGCCAGTAGTATAGTAGGGACAGAAAACTATGGCTACACCTTC.

In its sample, this clone was seen many times. The V gene is TRBV11-2, the J gene TRBJ1-2; perhaps TRBD1 as D (6 bases). This CDR3 region has 14 residues. V lost 5 bases and J 4 bases, leaving 14 bases between the germline ends. Germline V lookup: CDR1 SGHAT, CDR2 FQNNGV. The CDR3: CASSRSGGFYGYTF. As DNA, the CDR3 is TGTGCCAGCAGCCGGTCGGGGGGCTTCTATGGCTACACCTTC.

This clone came up many times. The genes are TRBV6-1 and TRBJ2-3; 9 bases are a match to TRBD2. Looked up from germline, CDR1 is MNHNS and CDR2 is SASEGT. The CDR3 is 16 residues long. Losses at the gene ends were 1 base for V and 3 bases for J; bases not matched to a gene: 5. The CDR3, as DNA: TGTGCCAGCAGTGAAGGGACTAGCGCACCTACAGATACGCAGTATTTT. Protein: CASSEGTSAPTDTQYF.

This clone was seen at least ten times. CDR3 DNA: TGTGCCAGCAGCTTGGATCAGGGAAACGAGCAGTACTTC. Translated: CASSLDQGNEQYF. The chain carries TRBV11-2 and TRBJ2-7; perhaps TRBD1 as D (5 bases). Germline V lookup: CDR1 SGHAT, CDR2 FQNNGV. The CDR3 length is 13 residues. V was trimmed by 3 bases and J by 5 bases, leaving 11 bases between them.

This clone was recorded at least ten times. The rearrangement links TRBV11-3 to TRBJ2-1, with TRBD2 matching over 7 bases. Germline CDR1 reads SGHNT; CDR2 reads YENEEA. The V gene end was trimmed by 0 bases and the J gene end by 2 bases; junction bases not matched to a gene: 10. This CDR3 is 18 amino acids long. CDR3 sequence (DNA): TGTGCCAGCAGCTTAGATCAAGGCGGGAGTTCAACCTACAATGAGCAGTTCTTC. Its protein is CASSLDQGGSSTYNEQFF.

This clone occurred many times. V gene TRBV28 combines with J gene TRBJ2-3; no firm D call. This CDR3 region has 13 residues. Germline V gene lookup returns CDR1 MDHEN and CDR2 SYDVKM. V was clipped by 1 base and J by 3 bases, with 5 bases between them. CDR3 amino acids: CASSLSLTDTQYF. The CDR3 nucleotides read TGTGCCAGCAGTTTATCGTTAACAGATACGCAGTATTTT.

Ten or more counts support this clone. The rearrangement links TRBV7-3 to TRBJ2-1; 10 nucleotides line up with TRBD2. Trimming removed 2 bases from V and 4 bases from J; junction bases left unmatched: 2. This CDR3 region has 15 residues. In germline, CDR1 is SGHTA, CDR2 FQGTGA. The CDR3 sequence is CASSLGLAEYNEQFF. CDR3 DNA sequence: TGTGCCAGCAGCTTAGGACTAGCGGAATACAATGAGCAGTTCTTC.

This clone was observed at least ten times. The chain's CDR3 is CSVEEGAGAEAFF. CDR3 nucleotide sequence: TGCAGCGTTGAAGAGGGGGCCGGGGCTGAAGCTTTCTTT. This chain uses TRBV29-1 with TRBJ1-1; D is perhaps TRBD1 (6 bases). Germline CDR1 and CDR2: SQVTM and ANQGSEA. The CDR3 is 13 residues long. Trimming left V 0 bases short and J 6 bases short, with 11 bases between. Complete variable domain (other parts from reference TRBV29-1 and TRBJ1-1): SAVISQKPSRDICQRGTSLTIQCQVDSQVTMMFWYRQQPGQSLTLIATANQGSEATYESGFVIDKFPISRPNLTFSTLTVSNMSPEDSSIYLCSVEEGAGAEAFFGQGTRLTVV.

This clone was seen at least ten times. The rearrangement joins TRBV7-9 to TRBJ2-7; D is undetermined. Germline values: CDR1 SEHNR, CDR2 FQNEAQ (reference sequence). Trimming took 4 bases from V and 1 from J, leaving 14 bases between them. CDR3 length equals 15 residues. CDR3 sequence reads: CASSSSPTISYEQYF. The CDR3 bases are TGTGCCAGCAGCTCAAGCCCGACAATTTCCTACGAGCAGTACTTC.

This clone appeared many times. The chain uses TRBV11-3 and TRBJ2-1, with 10 bases identical to TRBD2. Trimming cost V 2 bases and J 6 bases; bases outside gene matches: 7. The CDR3 sequence is 16 residues long. Germline CDR1 reads SGHNT; CDR2 reads YENEEA. In nucleotides, the CDR3 is TGTGCCAGCAGCTTATCTGCTAGCGGGAGTCTCAATGAGCAGTTCTTC. This translates into CASSLSASGSLNEQFF.

This clone was seen many times. This sequence joins TRBV19 and TRBJ2-5, with TRBD2 matching over 8 bases. CDR3 size: 17 residues. The trim removed 6 bases at V and 3 bases at J, leaving 15 bases unmatched. CDR1 and CDR2 (germline): LNHDA, SQIVND (reference sequence). Here the CDR3 DNA reads TGTGCCAGTAGCCCCGCTCCAGCGGGAGTGTTGGAAGAGACCCAGTACTTC. Translating gives CASSPAPAGVLEETQYF.